The clone carrying this T cell receptor (beta chain) showed up just a few times. Uncontrolled infections, other autoimmune diseases, pregnancy or lactation led to exclusion of patients. With V trimmed by 6 bases and J by 6 bases, 10 bases remained unmatched. This CDR3 spans 14 amino acids. Germline V gene lookup returns CDR1 MNHNS and CDR2 SASEGT. This sample was taken from a study of T cells in Graves' hyperthyroidism and ophthalmopathy. About the study: Pretreatment peripheral blood was obtained at initial diagnosis.

RNA transcripts provided the source from which TCR beta CDR3 regions were amplified. The HTBI primer set served for first-round RT-PCR of the TCR CDR3. TCRdb passed the multiplex PCR reads through MiXCR, listing each CDR3 protein once. The profile shows fewer than 650,000 distinct CDR3 sequences, 12% to 15% of them singletons. The source material was blood. The source of this sequence is a woman aged 40 to 50 with Graves' hyperthyroidism. This rearrangement joins TRBV6-1 to TRBJ2-7; 8 nucleotides agree with TRBD1. CDR3 coding DNA: TGTGCCAGCAGCAACCCCGGACAGGGCGGCGAGCAGTACTTC. It translates to CASSNPGQGGEQYF.